This T cell receptor (beta chain) was sequenced in a study of blood T cell repertoires in COVID-19. Study context: The analysed material was cDNA or gDNA that came from T cells, B-cell-depleted T cells, or PBMCs.

The CDR3 is 19 residues long. In the authors' workflow: It was from reference gene primer amplification that nucleated cell counts were estimated. Assay used: immunoSEQ multiplex PCR; TCRdb lists only in-frame clones, some missing. The V and J calls and clone size were taken over from that table, and D and trimming were inferred from the DNA. In the table there are 150,000 to 200,000 clones, approximately 84% of which are singletons. This receptor was identified in a human donor with acute COVID-19. The donor label of this sample is uncertain. The chain has TRBV1 and TRBJ2-5; the D call TRBD1 from the table was never checked on the DNA. TRBV1 is classified as a pseudogene. Input material: PBMCs or T cells enriched from blood (not recorded which). DNA for the CDR3: TGCACCAGCAGGGTTTTTCGGCGGCGGTTGGGCCGACAGAGCGAGACCCAGTACTTC. Translating it yields CTSRVFRRRLGRQSETQYF.